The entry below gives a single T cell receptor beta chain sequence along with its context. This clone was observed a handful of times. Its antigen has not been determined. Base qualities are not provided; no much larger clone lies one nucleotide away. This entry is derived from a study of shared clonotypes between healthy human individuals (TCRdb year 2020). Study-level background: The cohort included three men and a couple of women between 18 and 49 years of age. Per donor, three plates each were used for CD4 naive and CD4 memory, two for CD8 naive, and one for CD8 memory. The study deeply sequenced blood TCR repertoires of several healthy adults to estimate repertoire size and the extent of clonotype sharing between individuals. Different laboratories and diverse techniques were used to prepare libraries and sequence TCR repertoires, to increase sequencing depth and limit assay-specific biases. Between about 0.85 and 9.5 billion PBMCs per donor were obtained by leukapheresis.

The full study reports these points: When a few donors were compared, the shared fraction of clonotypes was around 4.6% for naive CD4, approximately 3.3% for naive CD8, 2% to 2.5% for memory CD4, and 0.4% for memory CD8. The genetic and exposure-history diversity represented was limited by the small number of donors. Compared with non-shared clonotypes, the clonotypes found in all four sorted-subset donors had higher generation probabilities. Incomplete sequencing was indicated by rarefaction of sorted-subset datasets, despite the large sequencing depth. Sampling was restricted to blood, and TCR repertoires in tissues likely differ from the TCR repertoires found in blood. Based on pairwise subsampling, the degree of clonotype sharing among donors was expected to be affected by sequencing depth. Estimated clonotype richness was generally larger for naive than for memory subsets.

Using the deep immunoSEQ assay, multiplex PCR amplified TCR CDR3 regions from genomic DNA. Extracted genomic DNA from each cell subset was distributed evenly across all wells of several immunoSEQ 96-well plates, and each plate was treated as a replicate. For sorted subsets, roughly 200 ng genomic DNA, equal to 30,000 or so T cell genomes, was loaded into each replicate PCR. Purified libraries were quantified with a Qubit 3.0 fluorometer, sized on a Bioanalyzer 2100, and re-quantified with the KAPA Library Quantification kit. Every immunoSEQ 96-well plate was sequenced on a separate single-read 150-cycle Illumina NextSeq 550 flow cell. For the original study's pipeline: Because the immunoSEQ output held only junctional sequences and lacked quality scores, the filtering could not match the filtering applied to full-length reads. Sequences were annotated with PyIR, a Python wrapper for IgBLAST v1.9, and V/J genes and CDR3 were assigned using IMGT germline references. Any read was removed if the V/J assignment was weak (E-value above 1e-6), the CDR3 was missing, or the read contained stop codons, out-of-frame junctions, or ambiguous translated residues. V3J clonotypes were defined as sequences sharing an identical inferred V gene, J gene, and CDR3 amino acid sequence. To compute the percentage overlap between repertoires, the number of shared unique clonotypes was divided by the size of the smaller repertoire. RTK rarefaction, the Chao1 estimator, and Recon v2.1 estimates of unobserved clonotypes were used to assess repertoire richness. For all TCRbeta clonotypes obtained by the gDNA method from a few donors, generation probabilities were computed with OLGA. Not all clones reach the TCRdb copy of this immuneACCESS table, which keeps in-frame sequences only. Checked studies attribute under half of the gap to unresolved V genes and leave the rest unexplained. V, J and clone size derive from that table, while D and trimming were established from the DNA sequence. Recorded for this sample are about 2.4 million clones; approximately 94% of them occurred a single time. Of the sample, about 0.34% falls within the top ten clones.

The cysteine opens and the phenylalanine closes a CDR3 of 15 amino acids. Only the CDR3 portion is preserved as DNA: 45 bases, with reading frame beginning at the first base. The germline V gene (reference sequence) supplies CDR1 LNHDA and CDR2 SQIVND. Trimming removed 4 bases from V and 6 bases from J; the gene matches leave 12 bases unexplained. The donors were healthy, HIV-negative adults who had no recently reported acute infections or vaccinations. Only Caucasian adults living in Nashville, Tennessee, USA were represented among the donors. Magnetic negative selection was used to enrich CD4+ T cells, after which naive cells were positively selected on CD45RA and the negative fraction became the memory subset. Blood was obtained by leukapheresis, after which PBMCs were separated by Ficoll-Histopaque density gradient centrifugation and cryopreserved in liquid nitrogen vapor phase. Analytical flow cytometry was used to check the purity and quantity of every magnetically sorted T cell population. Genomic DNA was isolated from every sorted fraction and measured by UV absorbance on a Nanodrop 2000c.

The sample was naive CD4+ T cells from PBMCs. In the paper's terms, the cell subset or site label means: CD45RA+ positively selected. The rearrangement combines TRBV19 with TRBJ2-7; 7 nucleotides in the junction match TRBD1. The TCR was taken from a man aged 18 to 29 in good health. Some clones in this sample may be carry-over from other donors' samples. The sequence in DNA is TGTGCCAGTAGTACCATGGACAGGTCTATTGGCGAGCAGTACTTC. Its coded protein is CASSTMDRSIGEQYF. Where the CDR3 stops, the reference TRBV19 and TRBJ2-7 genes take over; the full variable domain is DGGITQSPKYLFRKEGQNVTLSCEQNLNHDAMYWYRQDPGQGLRLIYYSQIVNDFQKGDIAEGYSVSREKKESFPLTVTSAQKNPTAFYLCASSTMDRSIGEQYFGPGTRLTVT.